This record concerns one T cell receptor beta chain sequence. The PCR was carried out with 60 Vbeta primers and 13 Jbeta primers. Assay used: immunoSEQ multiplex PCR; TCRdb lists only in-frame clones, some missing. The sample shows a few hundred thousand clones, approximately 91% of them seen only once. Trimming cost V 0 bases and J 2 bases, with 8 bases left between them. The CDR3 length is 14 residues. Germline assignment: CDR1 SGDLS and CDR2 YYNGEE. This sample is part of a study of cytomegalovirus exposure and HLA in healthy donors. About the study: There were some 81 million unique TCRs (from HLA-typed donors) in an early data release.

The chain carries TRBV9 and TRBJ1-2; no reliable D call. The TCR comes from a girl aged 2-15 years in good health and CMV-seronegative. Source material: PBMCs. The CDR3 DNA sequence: TGTGCCAGCAGCGTAGGGGAGGCAAACTATGGCTACACCTTC. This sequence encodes CASSVGEANYGYTF.